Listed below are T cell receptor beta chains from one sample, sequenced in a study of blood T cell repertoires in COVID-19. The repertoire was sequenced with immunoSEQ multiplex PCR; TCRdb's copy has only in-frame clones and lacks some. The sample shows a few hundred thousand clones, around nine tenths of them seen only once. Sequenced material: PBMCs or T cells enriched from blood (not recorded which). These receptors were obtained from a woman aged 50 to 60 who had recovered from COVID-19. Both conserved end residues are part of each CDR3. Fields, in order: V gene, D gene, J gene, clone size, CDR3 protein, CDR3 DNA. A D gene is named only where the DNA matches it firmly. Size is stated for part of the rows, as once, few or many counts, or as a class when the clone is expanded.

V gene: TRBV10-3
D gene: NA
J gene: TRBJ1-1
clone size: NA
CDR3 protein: CAIKKGDTYLNTEAFF
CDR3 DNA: TGTGCCATCAAAAAGGGGGACACATACCTGAACACTGAAGCTTTCTTT

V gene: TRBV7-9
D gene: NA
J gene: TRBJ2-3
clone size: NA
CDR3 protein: CASRPGASGTDTQYF
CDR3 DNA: TGTGCCAGCAGGCCTGGGGCTAGCGGCACAGATACGCAGTATTTT

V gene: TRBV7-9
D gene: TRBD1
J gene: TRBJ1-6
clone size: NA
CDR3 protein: CASSPRGTGGGNSPLHF
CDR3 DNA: TGTGCCAGCAGCCCCCGGGGAACAGGGGGCGGAAATTCACCCCTCCACTTT

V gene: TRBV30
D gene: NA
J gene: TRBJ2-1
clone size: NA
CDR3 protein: CAWSEGVGEQFF
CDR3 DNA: TGTGCCTGGAGTGAAGGGGTTGGCGAGCAGTTCTTC

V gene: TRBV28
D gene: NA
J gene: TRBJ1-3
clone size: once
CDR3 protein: CASQEQGLGNTIYF
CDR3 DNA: TGTGCCAGCCAAGAACAGGGATTGGGAAACACCATATATTTT

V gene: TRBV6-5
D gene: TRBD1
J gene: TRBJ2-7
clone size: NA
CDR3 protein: CASSPTGLGEQYF
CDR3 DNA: TGTGCCAGCAGTCCGACAGGGCTCGGGGAGCAGTACTTC

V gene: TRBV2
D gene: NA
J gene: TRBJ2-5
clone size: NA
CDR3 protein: CASLGRKQETQYF
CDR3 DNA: TGTGCCAGTTTGGGGAGAAAACAAGAGACCCAGTACTTC

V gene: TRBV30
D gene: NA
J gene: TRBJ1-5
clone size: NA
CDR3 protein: CAWSLGGPQPQHF
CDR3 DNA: TGTGCCTGGAGTCTTGGGGGCCCTCAGCCCCAGCATTTT

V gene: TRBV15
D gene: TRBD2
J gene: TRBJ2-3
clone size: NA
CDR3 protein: CATSRASTSLSTDTQYF
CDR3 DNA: TGTGCCACCAGCAGAGCCTCGACTAGCTTAAGCACAGATACGCAGTATTTT

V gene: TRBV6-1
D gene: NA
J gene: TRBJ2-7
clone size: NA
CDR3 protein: CASSEIPLNSYEQYF
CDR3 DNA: TGTGCCAGCAGTGAAATCCCACTAAACTCCTACGAGCAGTACTTC

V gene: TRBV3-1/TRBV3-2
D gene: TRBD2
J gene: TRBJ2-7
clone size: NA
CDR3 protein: CASSPGLAGGPGYEQYF
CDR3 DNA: TGTGCCAGCAGCCCGGGACTAGCGGGGGGGCCTGGCTACGAGCAGTACTTC

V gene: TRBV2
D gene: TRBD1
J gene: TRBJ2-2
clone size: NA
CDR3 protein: CASSETGGPTGELFF
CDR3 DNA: TGTGCCAGCAGCGAGACAGGGGGCCCCACCGGGGAGCTGTTTTTT

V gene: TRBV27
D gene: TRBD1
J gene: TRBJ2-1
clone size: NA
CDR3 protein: CASKDTYRGGRYNEQFF
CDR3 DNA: TGTGCCAGCAAGGACACTTACCGAGGGGGCCGATACAATGAGCAGTTCTTC

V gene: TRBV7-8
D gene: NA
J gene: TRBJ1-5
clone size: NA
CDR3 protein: CASSPRSGPQHF
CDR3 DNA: TGTGCCAGCAGCCCCCGTTCGGGGCCCCAGCATTTT

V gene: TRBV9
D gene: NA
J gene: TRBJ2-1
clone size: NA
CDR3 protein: CASSVGEINEQFF
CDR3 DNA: TGTGCCAGCAGCGTAGGGGAGATCAATGAGCAGTTCTTC

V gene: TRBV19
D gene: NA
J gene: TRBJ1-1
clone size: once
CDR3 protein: CASSRGGAGTEAFF
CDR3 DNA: TGTGCCAGTAGCCGCGGGGGCGCGGGTACTGAAGCTTTCTTT

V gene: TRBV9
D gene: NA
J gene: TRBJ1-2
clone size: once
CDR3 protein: CASSEPSYGYTF
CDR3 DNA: TGTGCCAGCAGCGAACCCAGCTATGGCTACACCTTC